This TCR beta chain is from a study of T cell responses to AZD1222 COVID-19 vaccine. Overall study findings and caveats: Nearly half of spike-specific TCRs reportedly go after variant regions that carry no mutations. Repertoires were sampled only after the peak T cell response.

CDR3 size: 16 residues. Germline-derived CDR1 and CDR2 are MNHEY and SMNVEV (reference sequence). Trimming cost V 0 bases and J 3 bases, with 15 bases left between them. Of note for this clone: Its antigen is not known.

This table comes from immunoSEQ multiplex PCR, and its TCRdb copy is limited to in-frame clones, with some not included. This sample has 100,000 to 150,000 clones, with more than 85% found just once. The source of this sequence is an adult who received the AZD1222 COVID-19 vaccine. J is TRBJ2-7 and V is TRBV27; D not certain. The source was peripheral blood, collected 28 days after the second AZD1222 dose. CDR3 protein: CASSLSPLIPNYEQYF. CDR3 in DNA: TGTGCCAGCAGTTTATCCCCACTGATTCCCAACTACGAGCAGTACTTC.